One sample yielded the 14 T cell receptor beta chains listed below, sequenced in a study of T cell responses to AZD1222 COVID-19 vaccine. Only in-frame clones appear in the TCRdb table, and some are missing; sequencing was by immunoSEQ multiplex PCR. The sample yields under 200,000 clones, approximately 95% seen once. The sequences come from peripheral blood, collected on day 0 of AZD1222 vaccination. Source of these receptors: an adult in good health.

The CDR3: CASSAGTVSYEQYF. The DNA for the CDR3 is TGTGCCAGCAGCGCCGGGACAGTCTCCTACGAGCAGTACTTC. The gene calls are TRBV7-9 and TRBJ2-7; 7 bases are a match to TRBD1. V lost 5 bases and J lost 0; bases outside the gene matches: 4. This CDR3 spans 14 amino acids. The germline gives CDR1 SEHNR, CDR2 FQNEAQ (reference sequence).

This rearrangement joins TRBV5-1 to TRBJ2-3; possibly TRBD1 for D (6 bases). The germline CDR1 and CDR2 sequences are SGHRS and YFSETQ. This CDR3 comprises 16 residues. Deletions cut 0 bases from V and 4 bases from J, with 15 bases between. The CDR3: CASSLAPGDDADTQYF. CDR3 nucleotide sequence: TGCGCCAGCAGCTTGGCGCCAGGGGATGATGCAGATACGCAGTATTTT.

The chain carries TRBV19 and TRBJ1-6, with 7 bases matching TRBD1. J gave up 8 bases and V 3 bases, and 10 bases lay outside the gene matches. Germline assignment: CDR1 LNHDA and CDR2 SQIVND (reference sequence). CDR3 length: 16 amino acids. CDR3 residues: CASSIGRGQRDSPLHF. For the CDR3, the DNA is TGTGCCAGTAGTATCGGCCGGGGACAGAGAGATTCACCCCTCCACTTT.

The chain joins TRBV7-8 to TRBJ1-5; 7 nucleotides agree with TRBD1. The CDR3 extends over 16 amino acids. V lost 5 bases, J lost 5 bases, and 12 bases stayed unmatched. In germline, CDR1 is SGHVS, CDR2 FQNEAQ. Here the CDR3 reads CASSPDLRQGYQPQHF. The DNA of the CDR3 is TGTGCCAGCAGCCCCGATTTGAGACAGGGCTATCAGCCCCAGCATTTT.

V usage is TRBV7-9 and J usage is TRBJ2-2; TRBD2 might be the D (6 bases). Per germline, CDR1 SEHNR and CDR2 FQNEAQ (reference sequence). This CDR3 has 15 residues. Trimming stripped 5 bases from V and 2 bases from J, with 12 bases between. The CDR3 region is CASSRSGANTGELFF. The CDR3 DNA sequence: TGTGCCAGCAGCCGTAGCGGAGCTAACACCGGGGAGCTGTTTTTT.

This chain joins TRBV7-9 and TRBJ1-1, with D possibly matching TRBD1 (6 bases). Trimming took off 3 bases at V and 4 bases at J, with 24 bases between the two ends. The CDR3 covers 18 residues. From germline, CDR1 is SEHNR and CDR2 FQNEAQ (reference sequence). For the CDR3, the DNA is TGTGCCAGCAGCTTCCCCCTAGGACAGCTTCTAAAGGGCACTGAAGCTTTCTTT. This encodes CASSFPLGQLLKGTEAFF.

The rearrangement links TRBV5-6 to TRBJ1-2, with 7 bases matching TRBD1. V was pared by 4 bases and J by 8 bases, with 8 bases of the junction left unmatched. Per germline, CDR1 SGHDT and CDR2 YYEEEE. The CDR3 runs 13 residues. The CDR3 region has the DNA TGTGCCAGCAGCCGGGGACAGCCGGGCGGCTACACCTTC. Amino acids: CASSRGQPGGYTF.

The chain is built from TRBV9 and TRBJ1-3; D call uncertain. The CDR3 sequence is 16 residues long. Between the trimmed V and J ends, which lost 3 bases and 0 bases, there was a span of 13 bases. The germline V gene has CDR1 SGDLS and CDR2 YYNGEE. The CDR3: CASSEEIITSGNTIYF. CDR3 bases: TGTGCCAGCAGCGAAGAGATTATAACCTCTGGAAACACCATATATTTT.

This chain links TRBV7-2 with TRBJ2-3, with a tentative D call TRBD2 (6 bases). Trimming shortened V by 1 base and J by 7 bases, and 12 bases separated the two germline ends. Germline V gene data show CDR1 as SGHTA and CDR2 as FQGNSA. The CDR3 totals 14 residues. The CDR3 sequence: CASSLDGSGNTQYF. The DNA of the CDR3 is TGTGCCAGCAGCTTAGACGGGAGCGGAAATACGCAGTATTTT.

The chain joins TRBV5-5 to TRBJ1-5; D unresolved. The CDR3 covers 15 residues. Germline V lookup: CDR1 SGHKS, CDR2 YYEKEE (reference sequence). V gave up 4 bases and J gave up 4 bases, with 15 bases separating them. CDR3 sequence (DNA): TGTGCCAGCAGCCCGTTATTTGGTCCTAATCAGCCCCAGCATTTT. It is translated as CASSPLFGPNQPQHF.

The chain combines TRBV10-2 with TRBJ1-6; D is uncertain. Trimming took 5 bases from V and 9 from J, leaving 14 bases between them. This CDR3 spans 14 amino acids. Germline V gene sequence: CDR1 WSHSY, CDR2 SAAADI. For the CDR3, the DNA is TGCGCCAGCAGTTCATTGGAGATTGGTTCACCCCTCCACTTT. It encodes CASSSLEIGSPLHF.

This chain links TRBV3-1 (or the pseudogene TRBV3-2) with TRBJ1-2; no clear D gene. Germline CDR1 is LGHDT and CDR2 is YNNKEL (reference sequence). The CDR3 has 13 residues. The V end lost 1 base, the J end lost 3 bases, and 6 bases lay between the germline ends. The CDR3 sequence: CASSQVSDYGYTF. The CDR3 DNA reads TGTGCCAGCAGCCAAGTTTCCGACTATGGCTACACCTTC.

The V gene is TRBV5-8, the J gene TRBJ1-2; D not resolved. Germline CDR1 reads SGHTS; CDR2 reads YDEGEE. The CDR3 extends over 14 amino acids. The V end lost 4 bases, the J end lost 5 bases, and 15 bases lay between the germline ends. The CDR3 loop is CASSPQGGPYGYTF. DNA of the CDR3: TGTGCCAGCAGCCCCCAAGGAGGCCCGTATGGCTACACCTTC.

V and J are TRBV2 and TRBJ1-4; maybe TRBD1 (6 bases). Germline assignment: CDR1 SNHLY and CDR2 FYNNEI. The length of the CDR3 is 14 residues. Deletions cut 7 bases from V and 7 bases from J, with 16 bases between. This chain's CDR3 is CASKYRVAGEKLFF. DNA of the CDR3: TGTGCCAGCAAATACAGGGTTGCAGGTGAAAAACTGTTTTTT.